One TCR beta chain is described in this entry. Authors' methods: Scientists estimated how many nucleated cells there were by amplifying reference gene primers. Using immunoSEQ multiplex PCR, the repertoire was profiled, and TCRdb retains in-frame clones only, with some absent. For V, J and clone size, that table is used; D and trimming come from the DNA. The repertoire consists of around 300,000 clones, with about nine tenths occurring once and the leading ten covering less than 3%. This sample was taken from a study of blood T cell repertoires in COVID-19. Turning to the study itself: Samples came from the United States, Italy and Spain, spanning acute and convalescent COVID-19. PBMCs, B-cell-depleted T cells, or T cells were the source of the cDNA or gDNA that made up the material.

The Seattle patients, enrolled during active infection, were followed longitudinally. From germline, CDR1 is MNHEY and CDR2 SVGEGT. Trimming removed 2 bases from V and 1 base from J, with 11 bases in between. CDR3 length: 15 residues. Sequencing was performed on peripheral blood. The V and J genes are TRBV6-2 or TRBV6-3 and TRBJ2-5; D unclear. This sequence was found in a woman aged 25 to 45 with COVID-19, enrolled during active disease. In nucleotides, the CDR3 is TGTGCCAGCAGTTACCTGTCCAGGCCCCAAGAGACCCAGTACTTC. Translated, it gives CASSYLSRPQETQYF.